Listed below are T cell receptor beta chains from one sample, sequenced in a study of T-cell reconstitution after alpha-beta-depleted transplantation in children. MiXCR, applied by TCRdb to the PCR reads, yields one record per CDR3 protein. Of 200,000 to 250,000 distinct CDR3 sequences listed, 9.5% to 13% are singletons. Sequencing used PBMCs, obtained before TCRalphabeta/CD19-depleted stem cell transplant. Receptors were obtained from a child less than two years old with acute myeloid leukemia, due to receive a stem cell transplant. CDR3s include the opening cysteine and the closing phenylalanine or tryptophan. The order of the fields is J gene, clone size, V gene, D gene, CDR3 DNA, CDR3 protein. The D gene is left open where the match is weak. Clone sizes are given selectively: once, few, many, or a class where the clone is expanded.

TRBJ2-6,many,TRBV28,NA,TGTGCCAGCACCTCACCCGGGGTCTCTGGGGCCAACGTCCTGACTTTC,CASTSPGVSGANVLTF
TRBJ1-6,many,TRBV11-3,NA,TGTGCCAGCAGCCAGCGGTGGAGCAGCTCCTATAATTCACCCCTCCACTTT,CASSQRWSSSYNSPLHF
TRBJ2-2,many,TRBV7-2,NA,TGTGCCAGCAGCCCGACCAGACCCGGGGAGCTGTTTTTT,CASSPTRPGELFF
TRBJ1-1,many,TRBV12-3/TRBV12-4,NA,TGTGCCAGCAGAGCCCCTGCAGGGTACGCTGAAGCTTTCTTT,CASRAPAGYAEAFF
TRBJ1-2,many,TRBV28,NA,TGTGCCAGCAGTTTATTTCGGGGGGGGAGCAATGGCTACACCTTC,CASSLFRGGSNGYTF
TRBJ2-1,NA,TRBV6-4,NA,TGTGCCATCACCATACGGTCATATGGGATCGGCTCCTACAATGAGCAGTTCTTC,CAITIRSYGIGSYNEQFF
TRBJ1-1,many,TRBV5-1,TRBD1,TGCGCCAGCAGCTCCATGACAGGGGGGACTGAAGCTTTCTTT,CASSSMTGGTEAFF
TRBJ1-1,many,TRBV20-1,NA,TGCAGTGCTAGAGACGTAATCAAGGTGGAGGCTGAAGCTTTCTTT,CSARDVIKVEAEAFF
TRBJ2-5,many,TRBV7-3,NA,TGTGCCAGCAGCTTAGAATCGTCCCGTCCGGAGACCCAGTACTTC,CASSLESSRPETQYF
TRBJ2-2,many,TRBV20-1,TRBD2,TGCAGTGCGGCGGGAGATAGGGGCGGGGAGCTGTTTTTT,CSAAGDRGGELFF
TRBJ1-5,many,TRBV5-6,NA,TGTGCCAGCAGCCTTGGGGGGGTGGTACAGCCCCAGCATTTT,CASSLGGVVQPQHF
TRBJ2-7,few,TRBV5-1,TRBD1,TGCGCCAGCAGACTACTGGACAGGGGAGGAGAGCAGTACTTC,CASRLLDRGGEQYF
TRBJ2-1,many,TRBV10-2,TRBD2,TGCGCCAGCAGTGAGTCGAAGGGACTACTCAATGAGCAGTTCTTC,CASSESKGLLNEQFF
TRBJ1-3,many,TRBV12-3/TRBV12-4,NA,TGTGCCAGCAGTCAAGAGGGAACTGGAAACACCATATATTTT,CASSQEGTGNTIYF
TRBJ2-7,NA,TRBV18,TRBD1,TGTGCCAGCTCTCATGACAGGGACAGCTACGAGCAGTACTTC,CASSHDRDSYEQYF
TRBJ1-1,many,TRBV7-8,NA,TGTGCCAGCAGTAAGGGCATCACTGAAGCTTTCTTT,CASSKGITEAFF